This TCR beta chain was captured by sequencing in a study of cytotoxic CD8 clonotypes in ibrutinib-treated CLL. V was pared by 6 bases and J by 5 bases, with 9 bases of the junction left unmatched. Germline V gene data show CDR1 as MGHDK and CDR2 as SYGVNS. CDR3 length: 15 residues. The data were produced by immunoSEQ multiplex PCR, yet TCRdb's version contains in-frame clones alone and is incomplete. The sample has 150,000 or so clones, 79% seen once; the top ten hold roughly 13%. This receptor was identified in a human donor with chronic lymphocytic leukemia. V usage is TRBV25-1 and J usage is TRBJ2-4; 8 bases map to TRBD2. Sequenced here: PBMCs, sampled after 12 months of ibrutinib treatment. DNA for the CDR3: TGTGCCAGCAGATCAGCGGGAGCCTCCGAAAACATTCAGTACTTC. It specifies CASRSAGASENIQYF.